This T cell receptor (beta chain) appears in the sequencing data of a study of blood T cell repertoires in COVID-19. The CDR3 is made up of 16 amino acids. CDR1 is MNHEY and CDR2 is SMNVEV in the germline V gene (reference sequence). The ends were cut back, 5 bases at V and 1 base at J, with 17 bases in the middle. Those enrolled, adults aged roughly 18 to 89 years, came from roughly 23 US areas. As processed by the authors: Amplification of reference gene primers provided the estimated nucleated cell counts. The table came from immunoSEQ multiplex PCR; TCRdb's copy has only in-frame clones and leaves some out. V, J and clone size reflect that table, while D and trimming were determined from the DNA. The sample records 200,000 to 250,000 clones, 80% being singletons.

The chain combines TRBV27 with TRBJ1-1; D unclear. The source is a middle-aged woman with acute COVID-19. Source material: PBMCs or T cells enriched from blood (not recorded which). This CDR3 is CASSPLRGSENTEAFF. As DNA, the CDR3 is TGTGCCAGCAGTCCCCTCCGGGGATCCGAGAACACTGAAGCTTTCTTT.